The 20 T cell receptor beta chains below were found in one sample sequenced in a study of sequential checkpoint blockade in melanoma. Profiled with immunoSEQ multiplex PCR; TCRdb holds only in-frame clones, not every one. This sample has around 34,000 clones, with about four fifths found just once. Treatment noted: randomized to nivolumab then ipilimumab (arm A) or the reverse (arm B). This sample comprised CD8+ T cells sorted from blood (inferred from file names), obtained from a patient given nivolumab and ipilimumab in sequence. These receptors were collected from a human donor with melanoma.

J is TRBJ2-7 and V is TRBV28; the D is unclear. Germline V gene sequence: CDR1 MDHEN, CDR2 SYDVKM. The ends were cut back, 2 bases at V and 3 bases at J, with 11 bases in the middle. The CDR3 sequence is 14 residues long. The CDR3 here is CASSLRAGNYEQYF. The CDR3 nucleotides are TGTGCCAGCAGTTTACGAGCAGGTAACTACGAGCAGTACTTC.

The CDR3 sequence: CASSIGGDGYGYTF. CDR3 DNA sequence: TGTGCCAGTAGTATCGGGGGGGACGGATATGGCTACACCTTC. V usage is TRBV19 and J usage is TRBJ1-2; a weak D match, TRBD1 (5 bases). Germline CDR1 is LNHDA and CDR2 is SQIVND (reference sequence). This CDR3 comprises 14 residues. V was shortened by 3 bases and J by 5 bases, with 13 bases between the two germline ends.

The rearrangement uses TRBV4-3 and TRBJ2-1, with TRBD2 matching over 9 bases. The V segment lost 2 bases and the J segment 0 bases; nucleotides outside the gene matches: 8. The germline V gene encodes CDR1 LGHNA and CDR2 YSLEER. The CDR3 length is 18 residues. In DNA form, the CDR3 reads TGCGCCAGCAGCCAACTACCTAGCGGGGTTAGCTCCTACAATGAGCAGTTCTTC. Encoded protein: CASSQLPSGVSSYNEQFF.

CDR3 in DNA: TGTGCCAGCAGCCACCAGGTGCGGCTAGCGGGATGTCCCTTTCTCGACGAGCAGTACTTC. Translation: CASSHQVRLAGCPFLDEQYF. J is TRBJ2-7 and V is TRBV21-1; the D call of TRBD2 is as the table states it, not checked on the DNA. TRBV21-1 is a listed pseudogene. The CDR3 is 20 amino acids.

This clone turned up a few times. In DNA, the CDR3 is TGTGCCAGCACCGCGACGGGGGGAGTCTACGAGCAGTACTTC. Translation: CASTATGGVYEQYF. The V call is TRBV27, the J call TRBJ2-7; TRBD2 matches 7 bases. The CDR3 is 14 residues long. Unmatched junction bases numbered 9, after V lost 7 bases and J lost 3 bases. Germline CDR1 is MNHEY and CDR2 is SMNVEV (reference sequence).

This clone is a singleton in its sample. The rearrangement uses TRBV29-1 and TRBJ2-7; 12 bases match TRBD1. The CDR3 sequence is 15 residues long. CDR1 and CDR2 (germline): SQVTM, ANQGSEA. V lost 6 bases, J lost 1 base, and 7 bases stayed unmatched. DNA for the CDR3: TGCAGCGTGAAAGCGGGACAGGGGGCATCCTACGAGCAGTACTTC. Its protein product is CSVKAGQGASYEQYF.

The chain uses TRBV7-3 and TRBJ1-3, with no clear D. The CDR3 runs 14 residues. The germline V gene encodes CDR1 SGHTA and CDR2 FQGTGA. Trimming left V 5 bases short and J 1 base short, with 9 bases between. The CDR3 coding sequence is TGTGCCAGCAGCCCCGCCGGGTCTGGAAACACCATATATTTT. Translating gives CASSPAGSGNTIYF.

The rearrangement uses TRBV7-3 and TRBJ1-1; no clear D gene. The germline V and J ends were trimmed by 6 bases and 1 base, with 6 bases remaining between them. CDR3 size: 12 residues. CDR1 is SGHTA and CDR2 is FQGTGA in the germline V gene. The CDR3 sequence is CASRGGNTEAFF. In DNA, the CDR3 is TGTGCCAGCAGGGGAGGGAACACTGAAGCTTTCTTT.

The gene calls are TRBV28 and TRBJ2-7; 10 positions agree with TRBD1. Germline-derived CDR1 and CDR2 are MDHEN and SYDVKM. The J segment lost 3 bases and the V segment lost 5 bases, leaving 4 bases of the junction unmatched. CDR3 size: 14 residues. The CDR3 nucleotides read TGTGCCAGCAGTGGGACAGGGGAAGGCTACGAGCAGTACTTC. Its translation is CASSGTGEGYEQYF. The full variable domain, in which reference TRBV28 and TRBJ2-7 provide the parts outside the CDR3, is DVKVTQSSRYLVKRTGEKVFLECVQDMDHENMFWYRQDPGLGLRLIYFSYDVKMKEKGDIPEGYSVSREKKERFSLILESASTNQTSMYLCASSGTGEGYEQYFGPGTRLTVT.

This chain uses TRBV7-8 with TRBJ2-7, with TRBD1 identical over 7 bases. The CDR3 runs to 15 residues. CDR1 is SGHVS, CDR2 FQNEAQ, per germline. The ends lost 4 bases at V and 3 bases at J; junction bases unmatched: 9. The DNA of the CDR3 is TGTGCCAGCAGCTCCCGACAGGGATCGTTCTACGAGCAGTACTTC. Residues: CASSSRQGSFYEQYF.

The genes are TRBV4-3 and TRBJ1-1; D possibly corresponds to TRBD1 (5 bases). The germline CDR1 and CDR2 sequences are LGHNA and YSLEER. The CDR3 is made up of 14 amino acids. Between the trimmed V and J ends, which lost 3 bases and 6 bases, there was a span of 14 bases. This CDR3 is CASSQKGGDAEAFF. CDR3 DNA sequence: TGCGCCAGCAGCCAGAAGGGAGGGGATGCTGAAGCTTTCTTT.

This clone was detected only a few times. The V gene is TRBV21-1, the J gene TRBJ2-3; whether TRBD1, the table's D call, matches the DNA was not checked. TRBV21-1 has pseudogene status. The CDR3 runs 16 residues. The CDR3 DNA follows: TGTGCCAGCATCCCGCCCTGGGCAGGGATGACAGATACGCAGTATTTT. Protein sequence: CASIPPWAGMTDTQYF.

A single count supports this clone. The genes are TRBV30 and TRBJ2-1, with D possibly TRBD1 on 5 matching bases. Germline loops: CDR1 GTSNPN, CDR2 SVGIG (reference sequence). V shed 3 bases and J shed 10 bases, with 22 bases lying between them. There are 15 residues in the CDR3. The DNA of the CDR3 is TGTGCCTGGAGCACCGGGCTACATGGCCCAGGGGAGCAGTTCTTC. Translation: CAWSTGLHGPGEQFF.

The rearrangement links TRBV19 to TRBJ1-2; D possibly corresponds to TRBD1 (5 bases). The V and J ends lost 7 bases and 3 bases respectively, with 12 bases between them. The CDR3 totals 13 residues. Germline V CDR1 and CDR2: LNHDA, SQIVND (reference sequence). Here the CDR3 reads CASITRGDYGYTF. DNA for the CDR3: TGTGCCAGTATAACCCGGGGGGACTATGGCTACACCTTC.

The chain has TRBV6-1 and TRBJ2-3; tentatively, D is TRBD2 (6 bases). The CDR3 length is 14 residues. The V gene lost 8 bases and the J gene lost 1 base, with 13 bases spanning the gap. The germline V gene has CDR1 MNHNS and CDR2 SASEGT. The chain's CDR3 is CASGAGSGTDTQYF. The DNA of the CDR3 is TGTGCCAGCGGGGCGGGGTCTGGCACAGATACGCAGTATTTT.

The V gene is TRBV28, the J gene TRBJ2-2, with 10 bases lining up with TRBD2. Germline V gene lookup returns CDR1 MDHEN and CDR2 SYDVKM. Germline trimming cut 9 bases from V and 3 bases from J; bases unmatched to any gene: 7. The CDR3 runs to 15 residues. CDR3 amino acids: CASISGRFYTGELFF. CDR3 coding DNA: TGTGCCAGTATTAGCGGGAGGTTTTACACCGGGGAGCTGTTTTTT.

The rearrangement uses TRBV5-1 and TRBJ2-1, with 7 nucleotides matching TRBD2. This CDR3 has 15 residues. Germline values: CDR1 SGHRS, CDR2 YFSETQ. The trim removed 2 bases at V and 6 bases at J, leaving 8 bases unmatched. The CDR3 bases are TGCGCCAGCAGCTTCCGGGGGAGGGGTGGCAATGAGCAGTTCTTC. It encodes CASSFRGRGGNEQFF.

This clone was picked up one time. The chain uses TRBV18 and TRBJ2-3, with 8 bases lining up with TRBD2. V dropped 3 bases and J dropped 2; count of bases not matched to a gene: 7. Germline V gives CDR1 KGHSH, CDR2 LQKENI. This CDR3 region has 16 residues. CDR3 nucleotide sequence: TGTGCCAGCTCACCCTATAGCGGGGCCTACACAGATACGCAGTATTTT. Residues: CASSPYSGAYTDTQYF.

This chain uses TRBV19 with TRBJ1-1, with 7 bases that match TRBD1. With V trimmed by 4 bases and J by 1 base, 6 bases remained unmatched. Germline lookup yields CDR1 LNHDA and CDR2 SQIVND (reference sequence). The CDR3 contains 15 residues. Here the CDR3 reads CASSTRTGSNTEAFF. In DNA, the CDR3 is TGTGCCAGTAGTACCCGGACAGGATCGAACACTGAAGCTTTCTTT.

Only a few counts were recorded for this clone. The chain recombines TRBV7-9 with TRBJ2-1; TRBD1 might be the D (6 bases). The germline V gene has CDR1 SEHNR and CDR2 FQNEAQ (reference sequence). V was shortened by 5 bases and J by 6 bases, with 14 bases between the two germline ends. The CDR3 spans 14 residues. Here the CDR3 DNA reads TGTGCCAGCAGCCAACCCGGACAGTTCAATGAGCAGTTCTTC. It codes for CASSQPGQFNEQFF.